A single sample is the source of the 7 T cell receptor beta chains below, sequenced in a study of shared clonotypes between healthy human individuals. Measured with immunoSEQ multiplex PCR; TCRdb has only the in-frame clones, and not every one. The sample carries some 1 million clones, around 76% recorded once. Sequencing was carried out using memory CD4+ T cells sorted from blood. Subset in this sample: CD45RA-negative fraction. Receptor source: a young man in good health.

This sequence joins TRBV5-6 and TRBJ2-7; 7 nucleotides match TRBD1. Trimming took 0 bases from V and 2 from J; bases not matched to a gene: 8. This CDR3 region has 16 residues. The germline V gene encodes CDR1 SGHDT and CDR2 YYEEEE. The DNA for the CDR3 is TGTGCCAGCAGCTTGGACGTGGTGGGACAGACCTACGAGCAGTACTTC. Translating it yields CASSLDVVGQTYEQYF.

Note on this clone: The same CDR3 can be traced to other DNA sequences in this sample. The V gene is TRBV7-2, the J gene TRBJ2-2; D possibly corresponds to TRBD2 (6 bases). The CDR3 sequence is 15 residues long. V was clipped by 5 bases and J by 5 bases, with 15 bases between them. The germline V gene encodes CDR1 SGHTA and CDR2 FQGNSA. This chain's CDR3 is CASSPSGGVTGELFF. The CDR3 DNA reads TGTGCCAGCAGCCCGAGCGGAGGGGTAACCGGGGAGCTGTTTTTT.

The chain recombines TRBV18 with TRBJ1-4; unclear D gene. Trimming shortened V by 5 bases and J by 3 bases, and 10 bases separated the two germline ends. Germline assignment: CDR1 KGHSH and CDR2 LQKENI. The CDR3 is made up of 14 amino acids. Written as DNA, the CDR3 is TGTGCCAGCTCAGGACGGTTAGCTAATGAAAAACTGTTTTTT. It translates to CASSGRLANEKLFF.

This clone was seen a single time. The genes are TRBV4-1 and TRBJ2-1; D remains ambiguous. Looked up from germline, CDR1 is MGHRA and CDR2 is YSYEKL. Trimming cost V 5 bases and J 15 bases, with 17 bases left between them. This CDR3 has 12 amino acids. CDR3 loop: CASSVSGEKRFF. The CDR3 nucleotides read TGCGCCAGCAGCGTGAGTGGGGAAAAGAGGTTCTTC.

This sequence joins TRBV6-1 and TRBJ1-2; D unresolved. The CDR3 runs 13 residues. From germline, CDR1 is MNHNS and CDR2 SASEGT. Trimming removed 0 bases at V and 6 bases at J, with 8 bases between. The CDR3 nucleotides are TGTGCCAGCAGTGAAGCGCGGGGAAATGGCTACACCTTC. As protein: CASSEARGNGYTF.

This clone was seen once. This chain links TRBV5-4 with TRBJ1-2; 7 nucleotides match TRBD1. The CDR3 runs 16 residues. V lost 1 base to trimming and J lost 2 bases; unmatched junction nucleotides: 8. From germline, CDR1 is SGHNT and CDR2 YYREEE (reference sequence). CDR3 region: CASSLRGGPVNYGYTF. The CDR3 nucleotides read TGTGCCAGCAGCTTGAGAGGGGGCCCGGTCAACTATGGCTACACCTTC.

There are a few counts of this clone. The chain joins TRBV2 to TRBJ1-1; D uncertain. V lost 7 bases, J lost 4 bases, and 13 bases lay in between. Germline-derived CDR1 and CDR2 are SNHLY and FYNNEI. This CDR3 comprises 13 residues. This CDR3 reads CASTLSTPTEAFF. In DNA, the CDR3 is TGTGCCAGCACCCTGAGCACTCCCACTGAAGCTTTCTTT.